This TCR beta chain was sequenced in a study of T cell changes during pregnancy in multiple sclerosis. Generated by immunoSEQ multiplex PCR, the TCRdb table keeps only in-frame clones and is missing some. The top ten clones hold 1.2% of a sample with some 37,000 clones, 80% to 95% of them seen once. Trimming shortened V by 2 bases and J by 0 bases, and 10 bases separated the two germline ends. The CDR3 length is 15 residues. Germline V lookup: CDR1 SGHNT, CDR2 YYREEE (reference sequence). Source material: PBMCs (not recorded whether the cells were cultured). This sequence was found in a female donor with multiple sclerosis, enrolled in a pregnancy study. V gene TRBV5-4 combines with J gene TRBJ2-3; possible D gene TRBD2, 5 bases. The DNA of the CDR3 is TGTGCCAGCAGCTTTGATGGCGGGAGCACAGATACGCAGTATTTT. As protein: CASSFDGGSTDTQYF.